This T cell receptor beta chain originates from a study of T cell responses to AZD1222 COVID-19 vaccine. Study conclusions and caveats: Reportedly, close to half of spike-specific TCRs are directed against unmutated variant regions.

CDR3 length: 15 amino acids. Trimming shortened V by 2 bases and J by 4 bases, and 9 bases separated the two germline ends. CDR1 and CDR2 (germline): WSHSY, SAAADI. Produced via immunoSEQ multiplex PCR; TCRdb's table is partial and in-frame only. The table lists around 190,000 clones, around 88% of them singletons, with around a tenth in the top ten. This clone was recorded once. Its antigen is currently unknown. The chain employs TRBV10-2 and TRBJ1-6, with D uncertain. Source: peripheral blood, taken 28 days after the second AZD1222 dose. The TCR sequence derives from an adult who received the AZD1222 COVID-19 vaccine. The CDR3 here is CASSEARIYNSPLHF. In DNA form, the CDR3 reads TGCGCCAGCAGTGAGGCCCGGATTTATAATTCACCCCTCCACTTT.